This entry features one TCR beta chain sequence. Participants, about 18 to 100 years old, spanned 25 or so US areas. Cohort placement rested on clinical history that participants reported themselves. CDR3 size: 16 residues. The germline V gene has CDR1 SGHKS and CDR2 YYEKEE (reference sequence). V lost 4 bases to trimming and J lost 2 bases, with 19 bases between them. The data belong to a study of blood T cell repertoires in COVID-19. Study summary: Samples representing acute and convalescent COVID-19 were sourced from the United States, Italy and Spain. Sources were T cells, B-cell-depleted T cells, or PBMCs; the material itself was cDNA or gDNA.

Sequencing used immunoSEQ multiplex PCR; TCRdb keeps in-frame clones, though not all of them. The table lists around 220,000 clones, roughly 84% of them singletons. This rearrangement joins TRBV5-5 to TRBJ2-7, with D maybe TRBD2 (6 bases). This TCR derives from a woman aged 40 to 50 who had recovered from COVID-19. Sequencing input: PBMCs or T cells enriched from blood (not recorded which). The CDR3 region has the DNA TGTGCCAGCAGCCCCAACGATCCTAGCGTCGCCTACGAGCAGTACGTC. Encoded protein: CASSPNDPSVAYEQYV.